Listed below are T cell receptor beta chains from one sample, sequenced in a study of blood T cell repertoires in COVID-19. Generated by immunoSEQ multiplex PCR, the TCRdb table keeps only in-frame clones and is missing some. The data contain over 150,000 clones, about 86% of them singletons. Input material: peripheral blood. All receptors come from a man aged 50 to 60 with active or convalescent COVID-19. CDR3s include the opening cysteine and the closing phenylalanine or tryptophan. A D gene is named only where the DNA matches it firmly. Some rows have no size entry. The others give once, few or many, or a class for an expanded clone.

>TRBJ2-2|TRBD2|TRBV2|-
TGTGCCAGCAGGCGGGGGTCAACGAACACCGGGGAGCTGTTTTTT
CASRRGSTNTGELFF
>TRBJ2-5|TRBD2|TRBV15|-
TGTGCCACCAGCAGAGATTTAGCGGGAGGGCGACAAGAGACCCAGTACTTC
CATSRDLAGGRQETQYF
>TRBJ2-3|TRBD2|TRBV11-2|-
TGTGCCAGCAGCTTTGGGACTAGCGGGAGGGCTTCCACAGATACGCAGTATTTT
CASSFGTSGRASTDTQYF
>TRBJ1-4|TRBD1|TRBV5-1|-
TGCGCCAGCAGCGGGACAGGGGGCCGTAATGAAAAACTGTTTTTT
CASSGTGGRNEKLFF
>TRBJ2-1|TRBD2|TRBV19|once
TGTGCCAGTAGGAACGGGACTAGCGGATACAATGAGCAGTTCTTC
CASRNGTSGYNEQFF
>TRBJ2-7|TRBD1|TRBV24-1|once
TGTGCCACCAGTGATCCGCCGGGACAGGGTTCCGACGAGCAGTACTTC
CATSDPPGQGSDEQYF
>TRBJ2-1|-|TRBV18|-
TGTGCCAGCTCACCACCCAACGCGAACAATGAGCAGTTCTTC
CASSPPNANNEQFF
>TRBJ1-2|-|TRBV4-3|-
TGCGCCAGCAGCCAAGAACTTGGGCGGGCTGCGGGCTACACCTTC
CASSQELGRAAGYTF
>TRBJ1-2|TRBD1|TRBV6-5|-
TGTGCCAGCGAACAGGGGCTTAACTATGGCTACACCTTC
CASEQGLNYGYTF
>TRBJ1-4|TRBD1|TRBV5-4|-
TGTGCCAGCAGCGACAGGGTGACTAATGAAAAACTGTTTTTT
CASSDRVTNEKLFF
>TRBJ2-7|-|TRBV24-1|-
TGTGCCACCAGTGGGCTGGGAGTTTTCTCCTACGAGCAGTACTTC
CATSGLGVFSYEQYF
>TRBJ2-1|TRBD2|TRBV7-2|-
TGTGCCAGCAGGACTAGCGGGGGAGTCTACAATGAGCAGTTCTTC
CASRTSGGVYNEQFF
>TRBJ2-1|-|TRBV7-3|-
TGTGCCAGCAGCCCCTATAGGGGGAATGAGCAGTTCTTC
CASSPYRGNEQFF
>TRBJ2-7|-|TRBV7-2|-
TGTGCCAGCAGCTTAGGTTTAGCGGTCGACGAGCAGTACTTC
CASSLGLAVDEQYF
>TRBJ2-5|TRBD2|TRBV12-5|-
TGTGCTAGTGGTCTTGGACTAGCGAGCGAGACCCAGTACTTC
CASGLGLASETQYF
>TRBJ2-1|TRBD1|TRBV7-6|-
TGTGCCAGCAGCCTCCGGGACAGTTTATACAATGAGCAGTTCTTC
CASSLRDSLYNEQFF
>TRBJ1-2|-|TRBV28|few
TGTGCCAGCTACTACAGGGATTATGGCTACACCTTC
CASYYRDYGYTF
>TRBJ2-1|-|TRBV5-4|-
TGTGCCAGCAGCCCTACTACCGATCGGGGTGATGAGCAGTTCTTC
CASSPTTDRGDEQFF
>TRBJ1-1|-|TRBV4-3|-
TGCGCCAGCAGCCAAGACCCAGGGAAAGATGAAGCTTTCTTT
CASSQDPGKDEAFF
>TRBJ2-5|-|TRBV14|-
TGTGCCAGCAGCCAAGTCTCCCAAGAGACCCAGTACTTC
CASSQVSQETQYF
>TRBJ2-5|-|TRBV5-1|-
TGCGCCAGCAGCCCAGGGGTCCGGGAGACCCAGTACTTC
CASSPGVRETQYF
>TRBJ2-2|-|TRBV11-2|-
TGTGCCAGCAGCTTACAGCGTTGGACCGGGGAGCTGTTTTTT
CASSLQRWTGELFF
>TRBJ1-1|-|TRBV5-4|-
TGTGCCAGCAGCTTGGTGACAGTAGGGACTGAAGCTTTCTTT
CASSLVTVGTEAFF